The next 10 T cell receptor beta chains were all read from a single sample in a study of shared clonotypes between healthy human individuals. Generated by immunoSEQ multiplex PCR, the TCRdb table keeps only in-frame clones and is missing some. The table lists hundreds of thousands of clones, over 65% of them singletons. The source material was memory CD4+ T cells sorted from blood. Subset denoted: CD45RA-negative fraction. The receptors originated from a woman aged 25 to 39 in good health.

The chain combines TRBV7-6 with TRBJ2-1, with 7 bases lining up with TRBD2. Germline CDR1 is SGHVS and CDR2 is FNYEAQ. CDR3 size: 17 residues. Unmatched junction bases numbered 15, after V lost 0 bases and J lost 10 bases. In nucleotides, the CDR3 is TGTGCCAGCAGCTTAGCGTCCCAGGCACTAGCGTTTGGGGAGCAGTTCTTC. It yields the protein CASSLASQALAFGEQFF.

J is TRBJ1-1 and V is TRBV30; D gene uncertain. The V and J ends lost 0 bases and 4 bases respectively, with 9 bases between them. The CDR3 loop spans 13 amino acids. The germline V gene has CDR1 GTSNPN and CDR2 SVGIG (reference sequence). CDR3 sequence (DNA): TGTGCCTGGAGTGTAGTGTGGTCCACTGAAGCTTTCTTT. This gives the protein CAWSVVWSTEAFF.

The V call is TRBV28, the J call TRBJ2-1, with TRBD1 matching 7 bases. The CDR3 sequence is 16 residues long. J gave up 0 bases and V 2 bases, and 4 bases lay outside the gene matches. The germline CDR1 and CDR2 sequences are MDHEN and SYDVKM. The CDR3 bases are TGTGCCAGCAGTTTAGGACAGGTTCACTCCTACAATGAGCAGTTCTTC. Protein: CASSLGQVHSYNEQFF.

In its sample, this clone was seen once. The CDR3, as DNA: TGTGCCAGCAGCCAAGCGTACACAGATACGCAGTATTTT. Translated, it gives CASSQAYTDTQYF. The rearrangement links TRBV4-2 to TRBJ2-3; D not certain. Trimming took off 1 base at V and 2 bases at J, with 4 bases between the two ends. The germline CDR1 and CDR2 sequences are LGHNA and YNFKEQ. The CDR3 totals 13 residues.

This clone was seen many times. The chain couples TRBV4-1 to TRBJ2-4; 13 bases fit TRBD2. Germline CDR1 MGHRA, CDR2 YSYEKL. The CDR3 is made up of 19 amino acids. With V trimmed by 0 bases and J by 9 bases, 14 bases remained unmatched. The CDR3 loop is CASSQDWDTSGRARTIQYF. The CDR3 DNA follows: TGCGCCAGCAGCCAAGATTGGGACACTAGCGGGAGGGCGCGAACCATTCAGTACTTC.

In DNA, the CDR3 is TGTGCCAGCAGCCTAGGACAGGGGCGGGGTGAGCAGTTCTTC. Translated, it gives CASSLGQGRGEQFF. The chain carries TRBV11-2 and TRBJ2-1; TRBD1 matches 9 bases. With 5 bases clipped from V and 9 bases from J, the junction kept 8 bases outside the gene matches. CDR1 and CDR2 (germline): SGHAT, FQNNGV. CDR3 size: 14 residues. Full variable domain (outside the CDR3, taken from reference TRBV11-2 and TRBJ2-1): EAGVAQSPRYKIIEKRQSVAFWCNPISGHATLYWYQQILGQGPKLLIQFQNNGVVDDSQLPKDRFSAERLKGVDSTLKIQPAKLEDSAVYLCASSLGQGRGEQFFGPGTRLTVL.

This clone was seen repeatedly, ten times or more. The same CDR3 arises from other DNA sequences in this sample as well. The CDR3 DNA sequence: TGCGCCAGCAGCTTGGATGTGAGCTCCTACAATGAGCAGTTCTTC. This sequence encodes CASSLDVSSYNEQFF. V usage is TRBV5-1 and J usage is TRBJ2-1; D ambiguous. Germline V gene data show CDR1 as SGHRS and CDR2 as YFSETQ. This CDR3 is 15 amino acids long. Trimming removed 0 bases at V and 0 bases at J, with 7 bases between.

About this clone itself: The same CDR3 also results from other DNA sequences found in this sample. The rearrangement uses TRBV7-9 and TRBJ1-1; D perhaps matches TRBD1 (5 bases). Trimming left V 6 bases short and J 7 bases short, with 9 bases between. The germline gives CDR1 SEHNR, CDR2 FQNEAQ (reference sequence). This CDR3 is 11 amino acids long. The CDR3 nucleotides read TGTGCCAGCAGACCGGGGCGTGAAGCTTTCTTT. It encodes CASRPGREAFF.

The chain has TRBV7-2 and TRBJ1-2, with D unclear. V was pared by 1 base and J by 0 bases, with 6 bases between. Germline CDR1 SGHTA, CDR2 FQGNSA. This CDR3 is 14 amino acids long. CDR3 DNA: TGTGCCAGCAGCTTAGGGTCAGCTAACTATGGCTACACCTTC. Residues: CASSLGSANYGYTF. Drawing the rest from reference TRBV7-2 and TRBJ1-2, the complete variable domain is GAGVSQSPSNKVTEKGKDVELRCDPISGHTALYWYRQSLGQGLEFLIYFQGNSAPDKSGLPSDRFSAERTGGSVSTLTIQRTQQEDSAVYLCASSLGSANYGYTFGSGTRLTVV.

The chain recombines TRBV27 with TRBJ2-7, with D uncertain. CDR1 and CDR2 (germline): MNHEY, SMNVEV (reference sequence). The CDR3 loop spans 18 amino acids. Trimming stripped 0 bases from V and 3 bases from J, with 21 bases between. The CDR3 here is CASSLSISWEKPDYEQYF. Here the CDR3 DNA reads TGTGCCAGCAGTTTATCGATAAGTTGGGAAAAACCCGACTACGAGCAGTACTTC.